The 22 T cell receptor beta chains below come from one sample, sequenced in a study of a mutant IDH1 vaccine in newly diagnosed glioma. TCRdb's copy holds only in-frame clones and misses some; the assay was immunoSEQ multiplex PCR. The table shows around 88,000 clones, with roughly 78% occurring only once. Time point indicated: baseline, week 1 (first vaccination visit). Treatment defined: pre-vaccination baseline after standard-of-care therapy. The source was PBMCs, collected from a glioma patient treated with radiotherapy, temozolomide or both. Receptor source: a man aged 35 to 55 with glioma.

This chain links TRBV13 with TRBJ2-5; D perhaps matches TRBD1 (5 bases). Trimming removed 6 bases from V and 5 bases from J, with 22 bases in between. The CDR3 length is 16 residues. CDR1 and CDR2 (germline): PRHDT, FYEKMQ (reference sequence). The CDR3 loop is CASSRTDSVGRETQYF. CDR3 DNA sequence: TGTGCCAGCAGTCGAACTGACAGCGTAGGAAGGGAGACCCAGTACTTC.

The chain links TRBV10-3 to TRBJ2-5; D call uncertain. CDR3 size: 11 residues. The germline gives CDR1 ENHRY, CDR2 SYGVKD. V was pared by 10 bases and J by 4 bases, with 10 bases between. CDR3: CATSPSETQYF. The CDR3 bases are TGTGCCACCAGCCCCTCAGAGACCCAGTACTTC.

The chain is built from TRBV4-2 and TRBJ2-5; 7 nucleotides match TRBD1. Trimming cost V 1 base and J 0 bases; bases outside gene matches: 5. CDR1 and CDR2 from the germline V gene are LGHNA and YNFKEQ. CDR3 size: 16 residues. The CDR3 sequence: CASSQAQGTDQETQYF. CDR3 DNA: TGTGCCAGCAGCCAAGCCCAAGGGACAGACCAAGAGACCCAGTACTTC.

The V and J genes are TRBV7-3 and TRBJ2-2; D is uncertain. Trimming pared 1 base from V and 6 bases from J, leaving 6 bases between. Germline assignment: CDR1 SGHTA and CDR2 FQGTGA. This CDR3 region has 13 residues. The CDR3 DNA follows: TGTGCCAGCAGCTTAAGTCGTTCCGGGGAGCTGTTTTTT. It yields the protein CASSLSRSGELFF.

This chain links TRBV15 with TRBJ2-3; D gene unclear. The CDR3 length is 14 residues. Germline V lookup: CDR1 LNHNV, CDR2 YYDKDF (reference sequence). Deletions cut 1 base from V and 2 bases from J, with 7 bases between. DNA for the CDR3: TGTGCCACCAGCAGAGGTAGCCCCACAGATACGCAGTATTTT. It specifies CATSRGSPTDTQYF.

A single count supports this clone. Other DNA sequences in this sample translate to the same CDR3. V usage is TRBV28 and J usage is TRBJ1-5; D is unresolved. Germline V CDR1 and CDR2: MDHEN, SYDVKM. This CDR3 region has 14 residues. Trimming pared 2 bases from V and 0 bases from J, leaving 5 bases between. CDR3 sequence: CASSLGPSNQPQHF. The CDR3 bases are TGTGCCAGCAGTTTAGGGCCTAGCAATCAGCCCCAGCATTTT.

The rearrangement joins TRBV19 to TRBJ2-3; tentative D call: TRBD2 (7 bases). V lost 5 bases and J lost 5, with 29 bases in between. Per the germline V gene, CDR1 is LNHDA and CDR2 is SQIVND (reference sequence). The CDR3 has 19 amino acids. The CDR3 sequence: CASSPRALTGGGARDTQYF. For the CDR3, the DNA is TGTGCCAGTAGTCCAAGGGCCCTGACGGGCGGGGGCGCGAGAGATACGCAGTATTTT.

CDR3 sequence: CASSVGGRVYTGELFF. Here the CDR3 DNA reads TGTGCCAGCAGCGTAGGTGGGAGGGTGTACACCGGGGAGCTGTTTTTT. V gene TRBV9 combines with J gene TRBJ2-2; the match to TRBD2 covers 7 bases. Germline V gene sequence: CDR1 SGDLS, CDR2 YYNGEE. Losses at the gene ends were 0 bases for V and 3 bases for J; bases not matched to a gene: 5. This CDR3 has 16 residues.

There are a few counts of this clone. V is TRBV6-5 and J is TRBJ1-1; D call uncertain. The CDR3 is 13 residues long. Germline CDR1 and CDR2: MNHEY and SVGAGI. V lost 4 bases, J lost 0 bases, and 6 bases lay in between. The CDR3 reads CASSSGLNTEAFF. In DNA, the CDR3 is TGTGCCAGCAGTTCTGGGTTGAACACTGAAGCTTTCTTT.

CDR3 DNA sequence: TGTGCCAGTAGTATCCGGACAGGCCTCAACTACGAGCAGTACTTC. This encodes CASSIRTGLNYEQYF. The chain couples TRBV19 to TRBJ2-7, with TRBD1 matching 7 bases. This CDR3 has 15 residues. Looked up from germline, CDR1 is LNHDA and CDR2 is SQIVND (reference sequence). V lost 3 bases, J lost 3 bases, and 8 bases stayed unmatched.

The chain recombines TRBV7-2 with TRBJ1-6; TRBD1 is a possible D gene (6 bases). CDR3 length: 14 residues. The V and J ends lost 6 bases and 6 bases respectively, with 12 bases between them. Germline CDR1 is SGHTA and CDR2 is FQGNSA. The CDR3 spells CASRRDRTNSPLHF. The CDR3 DNA sequence: TGTGCCAGCAGACGAGACAGGACTAATTCACCCCTCCACTTT.

V is TRBV7-2 and J is TRBJ2-7; 9 bases line up with TRBD2. After removal of 5 bases from V and 9 bases from J, the junction contained 14 bases not matched to a gene. Germline-derived CDR1 and CDR2 are SGHTA and FQGNSA. The CDR3 has 15 amino acids. The chain's CDR3 is CASSREASGTIGQYF. The CDR3 bases are TGTGCCAGCAGCCGTGAGGCTAGCGGGACTATCGGGCAGTACTTC.

The chain combines TRBV7-2 with TRBJ2-7; D is possibly TRBD1 (5 bases). The CDR3 consists of 12 residues. V was trimmed by 5 bases and J by 12 bases, leaving 17 bases between them. The germline V gene has CDR1 SGHTA and CDR2 FQGNSA. DNA for the CDR3: TGTGCCAGCAGCGACAGAGGTCGGTTTCTGTACTTC. Residues: CASSDRGRFLYF.

V gene TRBV7-2 combines with J gene TRBJ1-1, with 7 bases identical to TRBD1. V lost 4 bases, J lost 5 bases, and 7 bases stayed unmatched. Per the germline V gene, CDR1 is SGHTA and CDR2 is FQGNSA. This CDR3 spans 14 amino acids. The DNA of the CDR3 is TGTGCCAGCAGCTCCCGACAGGGAGGGACTGAAGCTTTCTTT. Encoded protein: CASSSRQGGTEAFF. Supplemented by reference TRBV7-2 and TRBJ1-1, the full variable domain reads GAGVSQSPSNKVTEKGKDVELRCDPISGHTALYWYRQSLGQGLEFLIYFQGNSAPDKSGLPSDRFSAERTGGSVSTLTIQRTQQEDSAVYLCASSSRQGGTEAFFGQGTRLTVV.

This clone was observed a handful of times. V and J are TRBV7-8 and TRBJ2-3; 10 bases are shared with TRBD1. The V and J ends lost 5 bases and 8 bases, in that order; junction bases with no gene match: 10. The length of the CDR3 is 15 residues. Germline CDR1 and CDR2: SGHVS and FQNEAQ. CDR3 DNA: TGTGCCAGCAGCCCGCGACAGGGGGCAGAGGTTACGCAGTATTTT. As protein: CASSPRQGAEVTQYF.

The chain uses TRBV14 and TRBJ2-5, with 8 bases aligning to TRBD1. CDR1 SGHDN and CDR2 FVKESK come from the germline V gene. This CDR3 region has 14 residues. V shed 4 bases and J 4 bases; nucleotides not matched to a gene: 5. CDR3 in amino acids: CASSPRQGPETQYF. CDR3 in DNA: TGTGCCAGCAGCCCCCGACAGGGGCCAGAGACCCAGTACTTC.

V gene TRBV9 combines with J gene TRBJ2-6; the D is unclear. In germline, CDR1 is SGDLS, CDR2 YYNGEE. This CDR3 contains 15 residues. V lost 0 bases and J lost 0, with 4 bases in between. CDR3 region: CASSVAGSGANVLTF. CDR3 DNA sequence: TGTGCCAGCAGCGTAGCCGGCTCTGGGGCCAACGTCCTGACTTTC.

V usage is TRBV6-5 and J usage is TRBJ1-6; 8 nucleotides agree with TRBD1. The CDR3 has 14 amino acids. V shed 9 bases and J 6 bases; nucleotides not matched to a gene: 7. CDR1 is MNHEY, CDR2 SVGAGI, per germline. The DNA of the CDR3 is TGTGCCAGTCGCGGACAGGGTGGTAATTCACCCCTCCACTTT. Translating it yields CASRGQGGNSPLHF.

The J gene is TRBJ2-5, the V gene TRBV5-6; possibly TRBD2 for D (7 bases). The V and J ends lost 1 base and 1 base respectively, with 11 bases between them. The CDR3 length is 15 residues. CDR1 is SGHDT and CDR2 is YYEEEE in the germline V gene. The CDR3 protein is CASSLLRGAQETQYF. In DNA, the CDR3 is TGTGCCAGCAGCTTGCTTCGGGGGGCCCAAGAGACCCAGTACTTC.

This clone was seen a few times. This rearrangement joins TRBV19 to TRBJ2-7; 7 bases line up with TRBD1. This CDR3 comprises 13 residues. In germline, CDR1 is LNHDA, CDR2 SQIVND (reference sequence). The trim removed 3 bases at V and 2 bases at J, leaving 1 base unmatched. This CDR3 reads CASSIGTAYEQYF. For the CDR3, the DNA is TGTGCCAGTAGTATCGGGACAGCCTACGAGCAGTACTTC. Full variable domain (outside the CDR3, taken from reference TRBV19 and TRBJ2-7): DGGITQSPKYLFRKEGQNVTLSCEQNLNHDAMYWYRQDPGQGLRLIYYSQIVNDFQKGDIAEGYSVSREKKESFPLTVTSAQKNPTAFYLCASSIGTAYEQYFGPGTRLTVT.

This sequence joins TRBV9 and TRBJ1-4; 7 bases line up with TRBD1. Unmatched junction bases numbered 3, after V lost 4 bases and J lost 0 bases. Germline values: CDR1 SGDLS, CDR2 YYNGEE. This CDR3 contains 15 residues. CDR3 residues: CASSLGQATNEKLFF. CDR3 sequence (DNA): TGTGCCAGCAGCCTAGGACAGGCAACTAATGAAAAACTGTTTTTT.

This clone turned up a few times. V gene TRBV7-6 combines with J gene TRBJ1-6; D gene uncertain. Germline V gives CDR1 SGHVS, CDR2 FNYEAQ. The CDR3 spans 14 residues. With 5 bases removed from V and 7 bases from J, the gap between germline ends came to 12 bases. The CDR3 DNA is TGTGCCAGCAGCACGACGAGCGCCAATTCACCCCTCCACTTT. The encoded protein is CASSTTSANSPLHF.